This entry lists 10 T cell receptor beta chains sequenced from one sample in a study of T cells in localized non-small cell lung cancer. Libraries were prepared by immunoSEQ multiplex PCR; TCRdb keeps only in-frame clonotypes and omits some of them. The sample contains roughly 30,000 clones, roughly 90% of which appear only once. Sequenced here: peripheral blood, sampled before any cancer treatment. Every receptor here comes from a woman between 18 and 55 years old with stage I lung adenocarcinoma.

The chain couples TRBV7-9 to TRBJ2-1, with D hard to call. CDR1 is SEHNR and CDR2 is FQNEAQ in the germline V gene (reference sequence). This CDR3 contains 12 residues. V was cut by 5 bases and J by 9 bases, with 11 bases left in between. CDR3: CASSPTLGEQFF. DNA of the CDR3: TGTGCCAGCAGCCCCACACTCGGTGAGCAGTTCTTC.

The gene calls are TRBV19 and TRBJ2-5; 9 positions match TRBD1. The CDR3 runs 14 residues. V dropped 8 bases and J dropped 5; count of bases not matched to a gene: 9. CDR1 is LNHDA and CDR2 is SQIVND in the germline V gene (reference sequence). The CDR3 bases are TGTGCCAGTTTAACAGGGGGCGCTGGGGAGACCCAGTACTTC. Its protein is CASLTGGAGETQYF.

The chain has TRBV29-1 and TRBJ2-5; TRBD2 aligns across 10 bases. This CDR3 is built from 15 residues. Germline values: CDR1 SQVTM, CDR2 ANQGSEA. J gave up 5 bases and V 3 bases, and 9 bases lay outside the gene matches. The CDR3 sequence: CSVEASGSSGETQYF. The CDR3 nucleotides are TGCAGCGTTGAGGCTAGCGGGAGTTCCGGGGAGACCCAGTACTTC.

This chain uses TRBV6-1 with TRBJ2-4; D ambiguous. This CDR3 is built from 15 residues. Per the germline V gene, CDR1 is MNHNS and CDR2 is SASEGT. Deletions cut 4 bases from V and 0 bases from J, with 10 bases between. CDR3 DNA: TGTGCCAGCAGTGTAGCTCTACTAGCCAAAAACATTCAGTACTTC. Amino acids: CASSVALLAKNIQYF.

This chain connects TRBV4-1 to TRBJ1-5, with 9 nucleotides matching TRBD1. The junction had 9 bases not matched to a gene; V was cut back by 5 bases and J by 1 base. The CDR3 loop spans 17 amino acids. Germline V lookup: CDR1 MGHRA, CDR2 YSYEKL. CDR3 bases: TGCGCCAGCAGCATCAGACAGGGGGGAAGGAGCAATCAGCCCCAGCATTTT. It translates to CASSIRQGGRSNQPQHF.

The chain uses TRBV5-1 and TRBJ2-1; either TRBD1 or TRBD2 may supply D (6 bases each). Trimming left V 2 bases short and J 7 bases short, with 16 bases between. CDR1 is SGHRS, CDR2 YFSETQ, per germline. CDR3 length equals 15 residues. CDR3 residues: CASSFSWGARNEQFF. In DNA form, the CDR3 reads TGCGCCAGCAGCTTTTCCTGGGGGGCGCGGAATGAGCAGTTCTTC.

The CDR3 coding sequence is TGCGCCAGCAGCCAAGAGCCCCCCTCCCGGGGACTTCAATTCAATGAGCAGTTCTTC. It is translated as CASSQEPPSRGLQFNEQFF. The V and J genes are TRBV4-3 and TRBJ2-1; tentative D call: TRBD2 (6 bases). Trimming took 0 bases from V and 6 from J, leaving 24 bases between them. The CDR3 runs 19 residues. Germline V gene sequence: CDR1 LGHNA, CDR2 YSLEER.

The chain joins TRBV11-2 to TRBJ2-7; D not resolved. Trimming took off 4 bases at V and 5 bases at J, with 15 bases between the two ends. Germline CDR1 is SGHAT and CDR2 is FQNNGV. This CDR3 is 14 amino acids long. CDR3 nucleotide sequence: TGTGCCAGCAGCTCCGCAAGGGTTTTCGACGAGCAGTACTTC. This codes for CASSSARVFDEQYF. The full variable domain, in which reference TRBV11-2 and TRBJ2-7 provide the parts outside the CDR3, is EAGVAQSPRYKIIEKRQSVAFWCNPISGHATLYWYQQILGQGPKLLIQFQNNGVVDDSQLPKDRFSAERLKGVDSTLKIQPAKLEDSAVYLCASSSARVFDEQYFGPGTRLTVT.

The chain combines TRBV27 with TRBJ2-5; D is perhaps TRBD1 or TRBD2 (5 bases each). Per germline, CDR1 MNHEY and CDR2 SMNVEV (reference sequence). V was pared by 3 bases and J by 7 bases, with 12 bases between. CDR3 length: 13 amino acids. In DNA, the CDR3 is TGTGCCAGCAGTTTGAATTGGGGGACGACCCAGTACTTC. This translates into CASSLNWGTTQYF.

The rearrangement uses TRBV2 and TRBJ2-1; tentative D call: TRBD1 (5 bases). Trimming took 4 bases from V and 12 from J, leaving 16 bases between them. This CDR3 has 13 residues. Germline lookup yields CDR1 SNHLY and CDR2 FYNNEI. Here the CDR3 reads CASSGNPAGAQFF. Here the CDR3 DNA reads TGTGCCAGCAGTGGCAACCCTGCTGGGGCGCAGTTCTTC.